The 29 T cell receptor beta chains below come from one sample, sequenced in a study of shared clonotypes between healthy human individuals (TCRdb year 2020). The receptor library was made with the immunoSEQ multiplex PCR assay. TCRdb mirrors the immuneACCESS table, restricted to in-frame sequences. Some clones are absent from its copies; in checked studies, under half trace to an unresolved V gene, and the reason for the others is unknown. Here the sample has roughly 2.1 million clones; 85% to 95% occur a single time. 1.5% to 2% of the sample lies in the top ten. For the CD8 naive samples, CD45RO-negative cells were positively selected for CCR7, yielding a CD45RA+CCR7+ population from which TemRA cells were excluded. Source material: naive CD8+ T cells from PBMCs. In the paper's terms, the cell subset or site label means: CD45RA+CCR7+. These receptors were obtained from a man younger than 30 in good health. Some clones in this sample may be carry-over from other donors' samples.

The CDR3 is CASSISPDQGYEQYF. The CDR3 nucleotides are TGTGCCAGTAGTATAAGTCCAGACCAAGGATACGAGCAGTACTTC. The chain joins TRBV19 to TRBJ2-7; D not resolved. The CDR3 is 15 amino acids. Germline values: CDR1 LNHDA, CDR2 SQIVND (reference sequence). V was cut by 2 bases and J by 4 bases, with 15 bases left in between.

J is TRBJ2-7 and V is TRBV4-1; 10 bases are shared with TRBD1. Trimming took 1 base from V and 6 from J; bases not matched to a gene: 12. This CDR3 comprises 17 residues. Germline assignment: CDR1 MGHRA and CDR2 YSYEKL. The CDR3 coding sequence is TGCGCCAGCAGCCAAGTGAGCCCCCGGGACAGGGGACGCGAGCAGTACTTC. Residues: CASSQVSPRDRGREQYF.

In this sample, this clone turned up once. The chain has TRBV30 and TRBJ2-2, with no clear D. Germline CDR1 reads GTSNPN; CDR2 reads SVGIG (reference sequence). The CDR3 consists of 15 residues. Deletions cut 0 bases from V and 6 bases from J, with 14 bases between. CDR3 DNA: TGTGCCTGGAGTGTACGAATCGGTCATCCCGGGGAGCTGTTTTTT. Its protein is CAWSVRIGHPGELFF.

J is TRBJ1-1 and V is TRBV4-2; 8 nucleotides agree with TRBD1. This CDR3 region has 16 residues. Germline CDR1 LGHNA, CDR2 YNFKEQ. Trimming at V came to 1 base and at J to 4 bases, leaving 8 bases not matched to a gene. The CDR3 loop is CASSQGDRQLITEAFF. DNA of the CDR3: TGTGCCAGCAGCCAAGGGGACAGGCAACTGATCACTGAAGCTTTCTTT.

The gene calls are TRBV6-8 and TRBJ2-3; 11 nucleotides line up with TRBD2. V lost 6 bases, J lost 7 bases, and 12 bases stayed unmatched. The germline CDR1 and CDR2 sequences are MNHGY and SAAAGT. The CDR3 covers 16 residues. In DNA form, the CDR3 reads TGTGCCAGCAGCCCTCTTATAGCGGGAGGGCCGAATACGCAGTATTTT. Translation: CASSPLIAGGPNTQYF.

This sequence joins TRBV7-6 and TRBJ2-3; 7 positions agree with TRBD2. The V gene end was trimmed by 5 bases and the J gene end by 3 bases; junction bases not matched to a gene: 8. The germline V gene encodes CDR1 SGHVS and CDR2 FNYEAQ. The CDR3 loop spans 15 amino acids. CDR3 nucleotide sequence: TGTGCCAGCAGCCCCTTGAGCGGGATTACAGATACGCAGTATTTT. This gives the protein CASSPLSGITDTQYF.

The chain carries TRBV28 and TRBJ2-7; D not certain. The CDR3 sequence is 14 residues long. V dropped 3 bases and J dropped 1 base, with 10 bases sitting between them. The germline CDR1 and CDR2 sequences are MDHEN and SYDVKM. Written as DNA, the CDR3 is TGTGCCAGCAGTTTTAGAGTACGATCCTACGAGCAGTACTTC. It yields the protein CASSFRVRSYEQYF.

This chain connects TRBV12-2 to TRBJ2-1; TRBD1 was called by the table and not checked on the DNA. TRBV12-2 is shown as a pseudogene. The CDR3 extends over 13 amino acids. In DNA form, the CDR3 reads TGTGCACCTTCTGGACAGGGGTACAATGAGCAGTTCTTC. It translates to CAPSGQGYNEQFF.

CDR3 loop: CASTLDSSTDTQYF. CDR3 coding DNA: TGTGCCAGCACCCTAGACAGTAGCACAGATACGCAGTATTTT. V is TRBV21-1 and J is TRBJ2-3; the table names TRBD1, a call not compared with the DNA. TRBV21-1 is described as a pseudogene. This CDR3 contains 14 residues.

The rearrangement uses TRBV7-2 and TRBJ1-1, with 7 bases fitting TRBD1. This CDR3 contains 17 residues. Germline CDR1 reads SGHTA; CDR2 reads FQGNSA. The ends lost 0 bases at V and 5 bases at J; junction bases unmatched: 12. The chain's CDR3 is CASSLARDSRRTTEAFF. The CDR3 bases are TGTGCCAGCAGCTTAGCGAGGGACAGTCGAAGGACTACTGAAGCTTTCTTT.

A word on this clone: Other nucleotide sequences from this sample produce the same CDR3. The gene calls are TRBV7-9 and TRBJ1-1; D is unclear. V was shortened by 5 bases and J by 1 base, with 8 bases between the two germline ends. CDR1 and CDR2 (germline): SEHNR, FQNEAQ (reference sequence). The CDR3 length is 13 residues. Here the CDR3 DNA reads TGTGCCAGCAGCCTGACCGCGAACACTGAAGCTTTCTTT. Its translation: CASSLTANTEAFF.

Points on this clone: The sample carries other DNA sequences with the same CDR3. CDR3 nucleotide sequence: TGTGCCAGCAGCCCTAACCGGGGGGAGCAGTTCTTC. It translates to CASSPNRGEQFF. The chain recombines TRBV9 with TRBJ2-1, with D possibly TRBD2 on 6 matching bases. The germline CDR1 and CDR2 sequences are SGDLS and YYNGEE. The CDR3 has 12 amino acids. The V gene lost 4 bases and the J gene lost 10 bases, with 12 bases spanning the gap. Variable domain in full (rest from reference TRBV9 and TRBJ2-1): DSGVTQTPKHLITATGQRVTLRCSPRSGDLSVYWYQQSLDQGLQFLIQYYNGEERAKGNILERFSAQQFPDLHSELNLSSLELGDSALYFCASSPNRGEQFFGPGTRLTVL.

As regards this clone: Other nucleotide sequences from this sample produce the same CDR3. The chain employs TRBV28 and TRBJ2-7; TRBD1 matches at 9 bases. This CDR3 is built from 14 residues. Per germline, CDR1 MDHEN and CDR2 SYDVKM. The ends lost 6 bases at V and 4 bases at J; junction bases unmatched: 7. This CDR3 reads CASSTGTGLYEQYF. CDR3 DNA sequence: TGTGCCAGCAGCACCGGGACAGGGCTTTACGAGCAGTACTTC.

This sequence joins TRBV5-4 and TRBJ2-1; the match to TRBD2 covers 10 bases. V was pared by 5 bases and J by 4 bases, with 3 bases of the junction left unmatched. There are 14 residues in the CDR3. The germline V gene has CDR1 SGHNT and CDR2 YYREEE (reference sequence). The CDR3 reads CASRPTSGYNEQFF. The DNA of the CDR3 is TGTGCCAGCAGACCGACTAGCGGGTACAATGAGCAGTTCTTC.

CDR3 sequence (DNA): TGCGCCAGCAGCCCAAGAGGCGAGGACGAGCAGTACTTC. Residues: CASSPRGEDEQYF. V and J are TRBV4-1 and TRBJ2-7; no clear D gene. CDR3 size: 13 residues. Trimming shortened V by 4 bases and J by 5 bases, and 12 bases separated the two germline ends. Germline lookup yields CDR1 MGHRA and CDR2 YSYEKL.

This rearrangement joins TRBV30 to TRBJ1-4; 7 bases agree with TRBD1. Per germline, CDR1 GTSNPN and CDR2 SVGIG (reference sequence). The CDR3 runs 15 residues. The trim removed 3 bases at V and 11 bases at J, leaving 15 bases unmatched. The CDR3 coding sequence is TGTGCCTGGAGGGAAAGACAGGGAGAGATCGGGAAACTGTTTTTT. Its protein product is CAWRERQGEIGKLFF. Full variable domain (outside the CDR3, taken from reference TRBV30 and TRBJ1-4): SQTIHQWPATLVQPVGSPLSLECTVEGTSNPNLYWYRQAAGRGLQLLFYSVGIGQISSEVPQNLSASRPQDRQFILSSKKLLLSDSGFYLCAWRERQGEIGKLFFGSGTQLSVL.

V gene TRBV6-5 combines with J gene TRBJ2-2, with D possibly being TRBD2 (5 bases). The CDR3 spans 15 residues. CDR1 and CDR2 (germline): MNHEY, SVGAGI. Trimming took 0 bases from V and 4 from J, leaving 9 bases between them. The CDR3 region is CASSYSFLATGELFF. The CDR3 bases are TGTGCCAGCAGTTACTCGTTCCTAGCCACCGGGGAGCTGTTTTTT.

The chain employs TRBV28 and TRBJ1-5; D not resolved. Germline V lookup: CDR1 MDHEN, CDR2 SYDVKM. There are 14 residues in the CDR3. Trimming removed 7 bases at V and 3 bases at J, with 13 bases between. CDR3 amino acids: CASTFRTANQPQHF. The CDR3 coding sequence is TGTGCCAGCACCTTCCGAACGGCCAATCAGCCCCAGCATTTT.

V usage is TRBV5-6 and J usage is TRBJ1-1, with a tentative D call TRBD1 (6 bases). Looked up from germline, CDR1 is SGHDT and CDR2 is YYEEEE. The length of the CDR3 is 15 residues. Trimming took 2 bases from V and 0 from J, leaving 11 bases between them. The CDR3 DNA sequence: TGTGCCAGCAGCTTAGTTACAGGGATGAACACTGAAGCTTTCTTT. Its translation: CASSLVTGMNTEAFF.

The rearrangement uses TRBV27 and TRBJ2-1, with 10 bases lining up with TRBD2. The V segment lost 3 bases and the J segment 0 bases; nucleotides outside the gene matches: 5. The V gene's germline CDR1 is MNHEY and CDR2 SMNVEV (reference sequence). The CDR3 covers 17 residues. This CDR3 reads CASSLLAGVISYNEQFF. CDR3 sequence (DNA): TGTGCCAGCAGTTTGCTAGCGGGGGTGATCTCCTACAATGAGCAGTTCTTC.

This rearrangement joins TRBV2 to TRBJ1-3; no clear D. CDR1 SNHLY and CDR2 FYNNEI come from the germline V gene. Trimming took off 6 bases at V and 4 bases at J, with 13 bases between the two ends. The CDR3 totals 14 residues. Written as DNA, the CDR3 is TGTGCCAGCAGCACCGGGAGGCTAGGAAACACCATATATTTT. Its translation: CASSTGRLGNTIYF.

This rearrangement joins TRBV9 to TRBJ2-1; D not resolved. The V end lost 3 bases, the J end lost 5 bases, and 12 bases lay between the germline ends. Germline V lookup: CDR1 SGDLS, CDR2 YYNGEE. This CDR3 is 14 amino acids long. CDR3 in amino acids: CASSASSLDNEQFF. CDR3 bases: TGTGCCAGCAGCGCCAGTTCCCTCGACAATGAGCAGTTCTTC. Variable domain in full (rest from reference TRBV9 and TRBJ2-1): DSGVTQTPKHLITATGQRVTLRCSPRSGDLSVYWYQQSLDQGLQFLIQYYNGEERAKGNILERFSAQQFPDLHSELNLSSLELGDSALYFCASSASSLDNEQFFGPGTRLTVL.

The gene calls are TRBV7-9 and TRBJ2-1, with 10 bases aligning to TRBD1. The germline V gene has CDR1 SEHNR and CDR2 FQNEAQ (reference sequence). CDR3 size: 16 residues. V shed 5 bases and J 4 bases; nucleotides not matched to a gene: 8. The CDR3 spells CASSRRDRGLYNEQFF. The CDR3 coding sequence is TGTGCCAGCAGCCGGCGAGACAGGGGGCTGTACAATGAGCAGTTCTTC.

The rearrangement joins TRBV4-2 to TRBJ1-1; 9 bases line up with TRBD1. With V trimmed by 2 bases and J by 6 bases, 4 bases remained unmatched. This CDR3 is 14 amino acids long. Germline CDR1 LGHNA, CDR2 YNFKEQ. The DNA for the CDR3 is TGTGCCAGCAGCCAAAAGACAGGGGGTCCTGAAGCTTTCTTT. Residues: CASSQKTGGPEAFF.

The chain joins TRBV6-6 to TRBJ2-1, with TRBD2 matching over 7 bases. CDR3 length: 16 amino acids. Germline CDR1 MNHNY, CDR2 SVGAGI (reference sequence). With 11 bases clipped from V and 6 bases from J, the junction kept 19 bases outside the gene matches. The CDR3 is CAAPRTRTGSPNEQFF. The CDR3 region has the DNA TGTGCCGCCCCCAGGACTAGAACTGGGTCGCCCAATGAGCAGTTCTTC.

The J gene is TRBJ2-5, the V gene TRBV6-1; D unclear. CDR3 length: 14 amino acids. Germline V CDR1 and CDR2: MNHNS, SASEGT. The V and J ends lost 6 bases and 5 bases respectively, with 16 bases between them. The CDR3 DNA follows: TGTGCCAGCAGGGACCGGTCACAACGGGAGACCCAGTACTTC. Protein: CASRDRSQRETQYF.

The J gene is TRBJ2-5, the V gene TRBV11-2; 8 positions match TRBD2. There are 17 residues in the CDR3. Germline values: CDR1 SGHAT, CDR2 FQNNGV. Trimming took 1 base from V and 1 from J; bases not matched to a gene: 8. CDR3 amino acids: CASSLGVLAAFQETQYF. The CDR3 region has the DNA TGTGCCAGCAGCTTAGGTGTACTAGCGGCCTTCCAAGAGACCCAGTACTTC.

The chain's CDR3 is CASSLGQGLTGELFF. CDR3 DNA sequence: TGTGCCAGCAGCCTGGGACAGGGGCTGACCGGGGAGCTGTTTTTT. The rearrangement links TRBV5-4 to TRBJ2-2, with 10 bases identical to TRBD1. The V gene end was trimmed by 4 bases and the J gene end by 5 bases; junction bases not matched to a gene: 5. Germline values: CDR1 SGHNT, CDR2 YYREEE (reference sequence). The CDR3 loop spans 15 amino acids.

V is TRBV11-2 and J is TRBJ1-6; D gene ambiguous. The CDR3 is made up of 16 amino acids. Trimming stripped 1 base from V and 4 bases from J, with 11 bases between. Germline lookup yields CDR1 SGHAT and CDR2 FQNNGV. CDR3: CASSLGMGLYNSPLHF. CDR3 coding DNA: TGTGCCAGCAGCTTAGGCATGGGGTTATATAATTCACCCCTCCACTTT.